A selection of T cell receptor beta chains follows, all from one sample in a study of vaccination and CD4 T cells after COVID-19. In TCRdb, the PCR reads were re-called with MiXCR into one record per CDR3 protein. The table shows 10,000 to 15,000 distinct CDR3 sequences, with around 42% occurring only once. No cognate antigen is known for these TCRs. The sample consisted of CD4+ T cells from blood, cultured in vitro, taken before SARS-CoV-2 vaccination. The receptors shown here come from a human donor who had recovered from COVID-19. Both conserved end residues are part of each CDR3. D genes are given only for firm matches. Clone size is shown for a subset of rows, as once, few, many or a class of expanded clone.

abundance	v_gene	j_gene	d_gene	CDR3nt	CDR3aa
NA	TRBV2	TRBJ2-5	TRBD2	TGTGCCAGCAGTGGGGGACTAGCGGGAGAGACCCAGTACTTC	CASSGGLAGETQYF
NA	TRBV11-3	TRBJ1-1	TRBD1	TGTGCCAGCAGCTACTGGGACAGGGAAGAAGCTTTCTTT	CASSYWDREEAFF
few	TRBV5-4	TRBJ2-7	TRBD2	TGTGCCAGCACCCCTAGCGGGAGGGCCCCTCACTTC	CASTPSGRAPHF
NA	TRBV7-2	TRBJ2-3	TRBD2	TGTGCCAGCAGCTCAGGAGCGGGGGTCACAGATACGCAGTATTTC	CASSSGAGVTDTQYF
NA	TRBV6-1	TRBJ1-2	TRBD1	TGTGCCAGCAGTCGCGGACAGGGGGCTAACTATGGCTACACCTTC	CASSRGQGANYGYTF
NA	TRBV7-6	TRBJ2-6	TRBD2	TGTGCCAGCAGCTTACTAGCGGGAGGCTCCGGGGCCAACGTCCTGACTTTC	CASSLLAGGSGANVLTF
NA	TRBV29-1	TRBJ1-6	TRBD1	TGCAGCGTGGCAACGGGACAGGGTTCCGGGAATTCACCCCTCCACTTT	CSVATGQGSGNSPLHF
NA	TRBV5-1	TRBJ2-1	NA	TGCGCCAGCAGCCCAAGTGGGGGGGCACGCGGTGAGCAGTTCTTC	CASSPSGGARGEQFF
NA	TRBV2	TRBJ2-7	NA	TGTGCCAGCAGTGAAGGGGGGCCGATAGGGCGGCTCCTTAACTACGAGCAGTACTTC	CASSEGGPIGRLLNYEQYF
few	TRBV6-5	TRBJ1-2	TRBD1	TGTGCCAGCAGTTCTGAGACAGGGAACGGAGGCTACACCTTC	CASSSETGNGGYTF